This entry lists 7 T cell receptor beta chains sequenced from one sample in a study of Ad26.COV2.S vaccination and SARS-CoV-2 variants. Sequenced by immunoSEQ multiplex PCR; TCRdb stores in-frame clones only, minus some. The sample contains some 250,000 clones, roughly 90% of which appear only once. Treatment in this sample: some 19 received Ad26.COV2.S at low or high dose, single or two shots; 5 received placebo; per-sample allocation not given. The study sampled participants on day 63 after the first vaccine or placebo injection. The sequenced sample was peripheral blood, obtained in a trial of Ad26.COV2.S vaccine versus placebo. The receptors stem from a person between 18 and 65 years old who received the Ad26.COV2.S COVID-19 vaccine or a placebo.

On this clone: One end of the junction varies from germline; a read error may be responsible. CDR3 DNA: TGTGCCAGCAGTGAAACGGGGACACCCGACTTC. Its translation is CASSETGTPDF. J is TRBJ2-7 and V is TRBV2; D perhaps matches TRBD1 (6 bases). In germline, CDR1 is SNHLY, CDR2 FYNNEI. The CDR3 is 11 amino acids.

V gene TRBV5-1 combines with J gene TRBJ2-3, with 8 bases fitting TRBD1. J was trimmed by 6 bases and V by 3 bases; bases with no gene match: 9. The germline V gene has CDR1 SGHRS and CDR2 YFSETQ. This CDR3 contains 15 residues. DNA of the CDR3: TGCGCCAGCAGCTCGCTGGACAGGGTGGCGGATACGCAGTATTTT. It yields the protein CASSSLDRVADTQYF.

The rearrangement uses TRBV7-3 and TRBJ2-3; TRBD2 agrees at 10 bases. V lost 0 bases, J lost 1 base, and 4 bases stayed unmatched. The CDR3 extends over 17 amino acids. CDR1 and CDR2 (germline): SGHTA, FQGTGA. DNA of the CDR3: TGTGCCAGCAGCTTAACGCCTACTAGCGGGGGCACAGATACGCAGTATTTT. Protein product: CASSLTPTSGGTDTQYF.

V is TRBV7-8 and J is TRBJ2-2; D not certain. V was trimmed by 2 bases and J by 0 bases, leaving 16 bases between them. The germline CDR1 and CDR2 sequences are SGHVS and FQNEAQ. The CDR3 runs 18 residues. The CDR3 loop reads CASSLTSRLPPNTGELFF. In nucleotides, the CDR3 is TGTGCCAGCAGCTTAACGAGTAGGTTGCCCCCGAACACCGGGGAGCTGTTTTTT.

The V call is TRBV6-2 or TRBV6-3, the J call TRBJ1-2; maybe TRBD1 (6 bases). Germline V lookup: CDR1 MNHEY, CDR2 SVGEGT. The ends were cut back, 2 bases at V and 2 bases at J, with 6 bases in the middle. There are 13 residues in the CDR3. CDR3 in DNA: TGTGCCAGCAGTTACCAGGGGAACTATGGCTACACCTTC. Residues: CASSYQGNYGYTF.

The CDR3 coding sequence is TGTGCCAGCAGTCTAGGGAGCGCCGGGGAGCTGTTTTTT. This encodes CASSLGSAGELFF. This sequence joins TRBV12-3 or TRBV12-4 and TRBJ2-2; D possibly corresponds to TRBD2 (5 bases). V lost 5 bases to trimming and J lost 6 bases, with 10 bases between them. The CDR3 runs to 13 residues.

The gene calls are TRBV3-1 (or the pseudogene TRBV3-2) and TRBJ1-2; D not certain. Trimming cost V 1 base and J 8 bases, with 14 bases left between them. The V gene's germline CDR1 is LGHDT and CDR2 YNNKEL (reference sequence). The CDR3 sequence is 14 residues long. The CDR3 sequence is CASSQAPRSQGYTF. CDR3 coding DNA: TGTGCCAGCAGCCAAGCGCCCCGATCTCAAGGCTACACCTTC.